The rows below give T cell receptor beta chains drawn from one sample of a study of blood T cell repertoires in COVID-19. Libraries were prepared by immunoSEQ multiplex PCR; TCRdb keeps only in-frame clonotypes and omits some of them. Among roughly 170,000 clones listed, about 85% were seen once. What was sequenced was peripheral blood. The receptor source for this set is a woman aged 45-60 years with COVID-19, enrolled during active disease. Each CDR3 is given with its conserved first and last residue. A D gene is named only where the DNA matches it firmly.

V	D	J	CDR3
TRBV30	NA	TRBJ2-3	CAWSPTLASTDTQYF
TRBV19	TRBD2	TRBJ2-3	CASSIDGLGGVTQYF
TRBV7-2	TRBD2	TRBJ2-3	CASSKGLAGGSISTDTQYF
TRBV7-2	NA	TRBJ1-1	CASTLDIRSEAFF
TRBV10-3	TRBD1	TRBJ2-7	CAIRQDRGRAEQYF
TRBV5-8	NA	TRBJ2-3	CASSLARQTSTDTQYF
TRBV18	TRBD1	TRBJ1-1	CASSPAVGTVGTEAFF
TRBV4-1	TRBD1	TRBJ2-4	CASSQPTRDRGGIQYF
TRBV19	TRBD2	TRBJ2-7	CASRTSGGSYEQYF
TRBV7-9	NA	TRBJ1-3	CASSLAAGGSGNTIYF
TRBV5-6	NA	TRBJ1-5	CASSLEGTTNQPQHF
TRBV11-1	NA	TRBJ2-5	CASSWVGGKETQYF
TRBV7-2	TRBD1	TRBJ2-7	CASSLEGIQGAGEQYF
TRBV2	NA	TRBJ1-4	CASSGRQKEKLFF
TRBV20-1	NA	TRBJ2-1	CSASLRISYNEQFF
TRBV7-9	TRBD2	TRBJ2-7	CASSSWESGGYEQYF
TRBV10-3	NA	TRBJ1-1	CAIGQTNTEAFF
TRBV19	TRBD1	TRBJ1-1	CASSSRQGGTEAFF
TRBV5-6	NA	TRBJ1-5	CASSSQTDLQPQHF
TRBV5-1	NA	TRBJ2-1	CASSVSPGISYNEQFF
TRBV10-3	TRBD1	TRBJ1-1	CAIKQGVNTEAFF
TRBV5-1	TRBD2	TRBJ2-5	CASSPSGGEETQYF
TRBV4-1	TRBD2	TRBJ2-1	CASSLISGGTYNEQFF
TRBV5-4	NA	TRBJ1-1	CASSLDYREAFF
TRBV30	NA	TRBJ1-1	CAWSREVVNTEAFF
TRBV7-9	TRBD1	TRBJ1-2	CASSVGQHGYTF
TRBV3-1/TRBV3-2	TRBD2	TRBJ2-1	CASSQGSGGAFEQFF
TRBV11-1	NA	TRBJ2-5	CASSFTGSQETQYF
TRBV25-1	NA	TRBJ2-3	CASSLKGLHTDTQYF
TRBV19	TRBD2	TRBJ2-3	CASSTIGGRDADTQYF
TRBV2	TRBD1	TRBJ2-1	CASKQGVYNEQFF
TRBV6-5	TRBD2	TRBJ2-7	CNTQAGAPTYEQYF
TRBV28	NA	TRBJ2-5	CASSLSEETQYF
TRBV30	TRBD1	TRBJ1-5	CAWSKGVYRGLYSNQPQHF
TRBV7-9	NA	TRBJ1-5	CASSSMSSNQPQHF
TRBV9	TRBD1	TRBJ1-6	CASSPAGTGRPPLHF
TRBV7-3	TRBD2	TRBJ2-1	CASSPGLAGGPYNEQFF
TRBV11-3	NA	TRBJ2-1	CASRSLAEQFF
TRBV7-2	NA	TRBJ1-6	CASSQTLQSPLHF
TRBV29-1	NA	TRBJ1-1	CSVDRVGTEAFF
TRBV19	NA	TRBJ2-5	CASSPWGPRETQYF
TRBV4-1	TRBD1	TRBJ1-2	CASSQPKQGFEHYGYTF
TRBV7-6	TRBD2	TRBJ2-1	CASSFSGGAYNEQFF
TRBV2	NA	TRBJ2-5	CASTGGETQYF
TRBV5-1	NA	TRBJ2-3	CASSWQGVGTDTQYF
TRBV2	TRBD1	TRBJ2-4	CASSERGDRAHF
TRBV7-2	NA	TRBJ1-4	CASSGGRATNEKLFF
TRBV7-9	NA	TRBJ1-4	CASSFLGGEKLFF